The source of this TCR beta chain is a study of CD8 T cells in ankylosing spondylitis. Points from the study as a whole: Characteristic of ankylosing spondylitis blood, it appeared, was a TCR beta motif comprising several highly homologous variants.

This CDR3 spans 15 amino acids. V lost 4 bases, J lost 0 bases, and 13 bases lay in between. The germline V gene encodes CDR1 MDHEN and CDR2 SYDVKM. Quantitative 5'-RACE was performed with molecular barcodes, and it yielded the TCR beta libraries. TCRdb used MiXCR to reprocess the 5' RACE reads, holding one entry per CDR3 protein. The sample has a few hundred thousand distinct CDR3 sequences, roughly 18% seen once. Regarding this clonotype: Its specificity is unknown.

Sample: blood, either unsorted or a sorted T cell fraction (not recorded which). This chain joins TRBV28 and TRBJ2-7; D is undetermined. This clonotype was obtained from a male donor with ankylosing spondylitis. CDR3 sequence reads: CASSSPGPNSYEQYF. DNA of the CDR3: TGTGCCAGCAGTTCTCCCGGGCCGAACTCCTACGAGCAGTACTTC.